This TCR beta chain originates from a study of cytomegalovirus exposure and HLA in healthy donors. Study-wide background: Samples from HLA-typed donors yielded approximately 88 million unique TCRs in an early data release.

PCR was performed using 60 Vbeta and 13 Jbeta primers. Libraries were prepared by immunoSEQ multiplex PCR; TCRdb keeps only in-frame clonotypes and omits some of them. The sample lists some 190,000 clones; 76% were seen once. Per germline, CDR1 SGHDT and CDR2 YYEEEE. The CDR3 has 16 residues. This clone turned up a few times. The chain recombines TRBV5-6 with TRBJ2-5; 7 bases agree with TRBD1. The end of the DNA aligns better with TRBJ2-7, so the J call may be wrong. The receptor was isolated from a man younger than 35 in good health and CMV-seronegative. Sequencing input: PBMCs. This CDR3 is CASSLRVDRISYEQYF. CDR3 bases: TGTGCCAGCAGCTTGAGAGTGGACAGGATCTCCTACGAGCAGTACTTC.